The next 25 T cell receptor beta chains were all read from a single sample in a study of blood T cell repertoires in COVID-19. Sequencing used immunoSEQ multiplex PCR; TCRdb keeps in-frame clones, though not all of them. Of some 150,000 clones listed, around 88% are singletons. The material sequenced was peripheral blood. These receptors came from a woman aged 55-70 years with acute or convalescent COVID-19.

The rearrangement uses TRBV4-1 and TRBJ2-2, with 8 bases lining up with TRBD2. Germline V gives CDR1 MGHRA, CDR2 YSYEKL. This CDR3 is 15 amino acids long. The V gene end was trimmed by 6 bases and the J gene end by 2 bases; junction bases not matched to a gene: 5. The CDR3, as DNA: TGCGCCAGCAGATCCGGGGGGGCCAACACCGGGGAGCTGTTTTTT. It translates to CASRSGGANTGELFF.

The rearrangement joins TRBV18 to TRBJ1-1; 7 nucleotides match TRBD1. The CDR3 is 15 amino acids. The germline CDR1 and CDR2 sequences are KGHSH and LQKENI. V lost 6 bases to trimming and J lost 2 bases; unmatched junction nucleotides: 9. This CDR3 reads CASSENTGANTEAFF. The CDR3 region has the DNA TGTGCCAGCTCGGAGAACACAGGGGCCAACACTGAAGCTTTCTTT.

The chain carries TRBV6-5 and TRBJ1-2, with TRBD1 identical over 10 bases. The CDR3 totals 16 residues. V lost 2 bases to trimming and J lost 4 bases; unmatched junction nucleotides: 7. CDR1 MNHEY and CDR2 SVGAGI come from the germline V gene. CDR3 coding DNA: TGTGCCAGCAGTTACACTTCGGACAGGGGGGCCTATGGCTACACCTTC. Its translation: CASSYTSDRGAYGYTF.

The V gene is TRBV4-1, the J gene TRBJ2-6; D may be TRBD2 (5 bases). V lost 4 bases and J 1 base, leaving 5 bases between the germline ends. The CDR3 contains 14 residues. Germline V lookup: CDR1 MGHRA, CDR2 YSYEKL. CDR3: CASSRGSGANVLTF. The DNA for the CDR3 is TGCGCCAGCAGCCGAGGGTCTGGGGCCAACGTCCTGACTTTC.

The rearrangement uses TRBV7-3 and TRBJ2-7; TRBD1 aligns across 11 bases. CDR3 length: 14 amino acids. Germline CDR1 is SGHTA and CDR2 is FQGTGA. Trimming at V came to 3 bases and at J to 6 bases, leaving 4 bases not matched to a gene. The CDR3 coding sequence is TGTGCCAGCAGCTTTTCGGGACAGGGGGGCGAGCAGTACTTC. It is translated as CASSFSGQGGEQYF.

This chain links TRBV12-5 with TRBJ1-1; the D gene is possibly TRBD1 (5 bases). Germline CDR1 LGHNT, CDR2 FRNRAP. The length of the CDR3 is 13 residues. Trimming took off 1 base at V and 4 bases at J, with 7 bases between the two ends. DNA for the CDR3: TGTGCTAGTGGTTTGGACAGGACCACTGAAGCTTTCTTT. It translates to CASGLDRTTEAFF.

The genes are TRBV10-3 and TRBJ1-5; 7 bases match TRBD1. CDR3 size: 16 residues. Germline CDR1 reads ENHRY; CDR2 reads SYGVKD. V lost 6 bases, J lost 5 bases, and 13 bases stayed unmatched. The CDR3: CAIRENLTGPDQPQHF. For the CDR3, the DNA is TGTGCCATCAGAGAAAACCTGACAGGGCCCGATCAGCCCCAGCATTTT.

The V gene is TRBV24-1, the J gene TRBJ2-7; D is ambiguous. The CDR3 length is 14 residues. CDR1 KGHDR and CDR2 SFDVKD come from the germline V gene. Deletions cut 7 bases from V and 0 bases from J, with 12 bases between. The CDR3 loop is CATRQGSGSYEQYF. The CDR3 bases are TGTGCCACCAGGCAAGGATCAGGCTCCTACGAGCAGTACTTC.

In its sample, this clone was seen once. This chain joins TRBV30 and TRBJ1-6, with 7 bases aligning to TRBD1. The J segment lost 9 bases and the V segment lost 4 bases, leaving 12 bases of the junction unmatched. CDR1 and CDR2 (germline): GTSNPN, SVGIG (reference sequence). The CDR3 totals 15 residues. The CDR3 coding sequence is TGTGCCTGGAACCCGGACAGGCGCTTCGGTTCACCCCTCCACTTT. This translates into CAWNPDRRFGSPLHF.

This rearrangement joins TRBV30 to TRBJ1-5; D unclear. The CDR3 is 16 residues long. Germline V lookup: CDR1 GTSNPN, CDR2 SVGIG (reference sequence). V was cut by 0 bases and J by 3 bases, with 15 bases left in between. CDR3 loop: CAWSVTGRVYNQPQHF. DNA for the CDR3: TGTGCCTGGAGTGTAACTGGGAGGGTTTACAATCAGCCCCAGCATTTT. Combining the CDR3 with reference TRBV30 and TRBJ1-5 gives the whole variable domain SQTIHQWPATLVQPVGSPLSLECTVEGTSNPNLYWYRQAAGRGLQLLFYSVGIGQISSEVPQNLSASRPQDRQFILSSKKLLLSDSGFYLCAWSVTGRVYNQPQHFGDGTRLSIL.

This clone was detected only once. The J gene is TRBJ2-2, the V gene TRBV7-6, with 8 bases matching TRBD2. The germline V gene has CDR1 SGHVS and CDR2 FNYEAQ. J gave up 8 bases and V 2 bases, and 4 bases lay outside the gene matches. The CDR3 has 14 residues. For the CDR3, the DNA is TGTGCCAGCAGCTTATCCGGGGGGGCTGGGGAGCTGTTTTTT. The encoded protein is CASSLSGGAGELFF.

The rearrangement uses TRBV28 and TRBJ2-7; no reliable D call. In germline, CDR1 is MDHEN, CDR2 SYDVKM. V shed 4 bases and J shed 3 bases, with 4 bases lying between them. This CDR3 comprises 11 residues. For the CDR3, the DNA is TGTGCCAGCAGTTCCCTCTACGAGCAGTACTTC. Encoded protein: CASSSLYEQYF.

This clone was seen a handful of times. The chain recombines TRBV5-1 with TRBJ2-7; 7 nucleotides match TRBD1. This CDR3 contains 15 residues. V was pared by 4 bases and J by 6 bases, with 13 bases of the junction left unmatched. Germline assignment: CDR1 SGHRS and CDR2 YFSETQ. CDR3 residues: CASSNRDSPPGEQYF. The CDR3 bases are TGCGCCAGCAGCAATCGGGACAGCCCTCCTGGCGAGCAGTACTTC.

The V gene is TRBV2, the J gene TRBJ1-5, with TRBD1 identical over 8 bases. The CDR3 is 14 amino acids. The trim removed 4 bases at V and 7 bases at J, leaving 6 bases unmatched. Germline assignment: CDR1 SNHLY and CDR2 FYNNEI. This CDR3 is CASSADRGGQPQHF. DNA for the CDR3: TGTGCCAGCAGTGCTGACAGGGGCGGGCAGCCCCAGCATTTT.

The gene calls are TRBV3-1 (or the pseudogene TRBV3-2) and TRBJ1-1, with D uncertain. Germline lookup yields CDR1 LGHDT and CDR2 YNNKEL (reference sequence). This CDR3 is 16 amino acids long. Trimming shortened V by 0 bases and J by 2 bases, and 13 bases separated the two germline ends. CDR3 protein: CASSQEQSDINTEAFF. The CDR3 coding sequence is TGTGCCAGCAGCCAAGAACAGTCAGATATAAACACTGAAGCTTTCTTT.

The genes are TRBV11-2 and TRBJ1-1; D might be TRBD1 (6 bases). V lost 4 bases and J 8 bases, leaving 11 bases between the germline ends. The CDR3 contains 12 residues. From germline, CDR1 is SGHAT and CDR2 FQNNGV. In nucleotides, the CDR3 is TGTGCCAGCAGCTCTACAGGGACCGAAGCTTTCTTT. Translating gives CASSSTGTEAFF.

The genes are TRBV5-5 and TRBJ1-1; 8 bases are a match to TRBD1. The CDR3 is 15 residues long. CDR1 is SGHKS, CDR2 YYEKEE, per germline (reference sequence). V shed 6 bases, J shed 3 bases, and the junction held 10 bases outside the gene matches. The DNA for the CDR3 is TGTGCCAGCACCCTACGGACAGGGCTGGACACTGAAGCTTTCTTT. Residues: CASTLRTGLDTEAFF.

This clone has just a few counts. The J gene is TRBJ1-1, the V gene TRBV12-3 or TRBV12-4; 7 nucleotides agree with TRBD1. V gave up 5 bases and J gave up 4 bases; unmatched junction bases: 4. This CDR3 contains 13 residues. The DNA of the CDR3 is TGTGCCAGCAGTAGACAGGGTAGCACTGAAGCTTTCTTT. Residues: CASSRQGSTEAFF.

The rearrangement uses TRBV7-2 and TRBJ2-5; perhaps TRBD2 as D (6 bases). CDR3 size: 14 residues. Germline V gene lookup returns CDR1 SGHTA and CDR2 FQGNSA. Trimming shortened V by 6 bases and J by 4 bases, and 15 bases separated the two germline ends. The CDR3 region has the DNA TGTGCCAGCAGAGCCTTGGGGGGTGGAGAGACCCAGTACTTC. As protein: CASRALGGGETQYF.

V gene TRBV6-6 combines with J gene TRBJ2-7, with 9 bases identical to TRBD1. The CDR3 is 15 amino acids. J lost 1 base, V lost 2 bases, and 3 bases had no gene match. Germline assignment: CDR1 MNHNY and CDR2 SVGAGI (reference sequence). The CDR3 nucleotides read TGTGCCAGCAGTTACGATGGGACAGGGTCCTACGAGCAGTACTTC. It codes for CASSYDGTGSYEQYF.

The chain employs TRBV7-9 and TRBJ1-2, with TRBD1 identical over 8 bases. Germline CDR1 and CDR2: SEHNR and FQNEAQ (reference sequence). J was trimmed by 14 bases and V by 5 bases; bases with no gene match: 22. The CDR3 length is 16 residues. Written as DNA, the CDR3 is TGTGCCAGCAGCCTGATCCCGGGACAGGAGCGAGCCCTACATACCTTC. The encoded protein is CASSLIPGQERALHTF. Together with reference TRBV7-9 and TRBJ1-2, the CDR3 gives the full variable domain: DTGVSQNPRHKITKRGQNVTFRCDPISEHNRLYWYRQTLGQGPEFLTYFQNEAQLEKSRLLSDRFSAERPKGSFSTLEIQRTEQGDSAMYLCASSLIPGQERALHTFGSGTRLTVV.

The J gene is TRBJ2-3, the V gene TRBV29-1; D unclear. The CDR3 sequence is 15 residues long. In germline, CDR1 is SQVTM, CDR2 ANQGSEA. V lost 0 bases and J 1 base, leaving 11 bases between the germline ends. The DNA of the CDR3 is TGCAGCGTTGAAGAATCCCCTACCGGCACAGATACGCAGTATTTT. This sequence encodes CSVEESPTGTDTQYF.

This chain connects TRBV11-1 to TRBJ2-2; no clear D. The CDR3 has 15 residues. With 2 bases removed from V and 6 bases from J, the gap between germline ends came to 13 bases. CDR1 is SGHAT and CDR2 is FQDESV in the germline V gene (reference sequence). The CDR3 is CASSLWQDRPGELFF. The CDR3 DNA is TGTGCCAGCAGCTTATGGCAGGATCGGCCCGGGGAGCTGTTTTTT.

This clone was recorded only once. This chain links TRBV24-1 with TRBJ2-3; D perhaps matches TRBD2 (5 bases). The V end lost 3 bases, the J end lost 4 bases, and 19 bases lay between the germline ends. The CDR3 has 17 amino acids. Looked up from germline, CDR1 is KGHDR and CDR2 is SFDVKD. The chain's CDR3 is CATSDASRAEGPDTQYF. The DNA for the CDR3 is TGTGCCACCAGTGATGCGTCCCGGGCCGAGGGCCCAGATACGCAGTATTTT.

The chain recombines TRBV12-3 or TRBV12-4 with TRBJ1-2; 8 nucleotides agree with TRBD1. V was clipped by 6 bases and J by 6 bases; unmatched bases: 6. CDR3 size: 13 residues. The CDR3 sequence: CASRTGDYNGYTF. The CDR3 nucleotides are TGTGCCAGCAGGACAGGGGACTATAATGGCTACACCTTC.